This TCR beta chain was sequenced for a study of blood T cell repertoires in COVID-19 (dated by TCRdb to the early 2020s). Notes on the research overall: Samples covering the acute and convalescent phases of COVID-19 were provided by collaborators in the United States, Italy and Spain. The prospective study material was composed of cDNA or gDNA derived from T cells, B-cell-depleted T cells, or PBMCs. Subjects who had been exposed to COVID-19, were actively infected with it, or had recovered from it provided the deeply sampled blood TCRbeta repertoires that made up the dataset. The repertoires were released in a freely available public database intended as a resource for research on the immune response to SARS-CoV-2. The samples were drawn from two sources: the first 160 participants of the ongoing ImmuneRACE study, and 950 to 1,500 subjects contributed by 6 global collaborators. A de-identified subject ID, COVID-19 status, age in years and sex were almost always included in the sample metadata. Where HLA class I and class II types were available, the types were taken from metadata supplied by the sample provider, not from assay-based typing. What the research found in general, with its limitations: Clinical and demographic metadata were provided uncurated, with the amount varying by source and participant.

A word on this clone: There is no known antigen for this receptor. No base-level quality is on record; no much larger clone is a single base apart.

Whole blood was collected in K2EDTA tubes by collaborating institutions according to the institutions' own protocols. For TCRbeta analysis, collaborators shipped samples as frozen whole blood, isolated PBMCs, or DNA extracted from either of those sample types. Reading from cysteine to phenylalanine, the CDR3 counts 16 amino acids. Here the CDR3 DNA is all that survives: 48 bases in frame from base 1. Based on the germline V gene (reference sequence), the CDR1 and CDR2 sequences are LGHDT and YNNKEL. V is pared back by 0 bases and J by 2 bases, with 14 bases lying between the germline termini. TCRbeta CDR3 regions were amplified from genomic DNA using the immunoSEQ Assay, a bias-controlled multiplex PCR. From the authors' description of their analysis: Within the assay, amplification of reference gene primers was used to estimate how many nucleated cells each sample contained. To quantify the absolute abundance of each unique TCRbeta CDR3 rearrangement, sequence reads were collapsed and filtered. For each sample, productive Simpson clonality was calculated as the square root of Simpson's diversity index across productive rearrangements. TCRdb limited this immuneACCESS table to in-frame rearrangements with V and J called. A share of clones is missing; checked studies link under half to unresolved V genes, and the rest is unexplained. V and J calls plus clone size are reproduced from that table; the DNA served to infer D and trimming. Here the sample has about 83,000 clones; around 84% occur a single time. Of the sample, approximately 22% falls within the top ten clones.

The sequence derives from a woman of 80 years or more in a cohort sampled during active or convalescent COVID-19. Rearrangement joined TRBV3-1 (or the pseudogene TRBV3-2) to TRBJ2-7; TRBD1 is perhaps the D gene, given 5 matching bases. The sample comprised peripheral blood. In nucleotides, the sequence is TGTGCCAGCAGCCAAGATGTGGGGCCCGTAGCCTACGAGCAGTACTTC. This codes for CASSQDVGPVAYEQYF.